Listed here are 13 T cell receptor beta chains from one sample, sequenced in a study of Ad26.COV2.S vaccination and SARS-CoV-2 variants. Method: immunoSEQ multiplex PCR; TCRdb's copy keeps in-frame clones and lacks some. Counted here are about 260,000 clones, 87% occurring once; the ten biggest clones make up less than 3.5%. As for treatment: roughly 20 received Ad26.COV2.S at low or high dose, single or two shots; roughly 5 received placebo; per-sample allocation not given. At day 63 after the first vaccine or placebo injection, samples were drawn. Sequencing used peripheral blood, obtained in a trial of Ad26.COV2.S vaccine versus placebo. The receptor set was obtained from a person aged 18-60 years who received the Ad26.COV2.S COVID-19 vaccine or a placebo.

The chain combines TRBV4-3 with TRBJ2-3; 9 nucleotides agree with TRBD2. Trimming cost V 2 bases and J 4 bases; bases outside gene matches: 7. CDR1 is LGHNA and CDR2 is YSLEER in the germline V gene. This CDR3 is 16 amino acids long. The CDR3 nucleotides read TGCGCCAGCAGCCAATTCGCCGGGACTAGCTCAGATACGCAGTATTTT. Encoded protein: CASSQFAGTSSDTQYF.

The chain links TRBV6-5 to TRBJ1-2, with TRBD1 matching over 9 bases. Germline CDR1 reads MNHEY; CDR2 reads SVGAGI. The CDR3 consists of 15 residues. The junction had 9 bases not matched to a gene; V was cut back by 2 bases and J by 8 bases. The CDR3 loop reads CASSYVGGTGTGYTF. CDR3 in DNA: TGTGCCAGCAGTTACGTTGGGGGGACAGGGACGGGCTACACCTTC.

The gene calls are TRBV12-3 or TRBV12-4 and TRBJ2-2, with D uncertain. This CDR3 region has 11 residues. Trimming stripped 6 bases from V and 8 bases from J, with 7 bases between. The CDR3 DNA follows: TGTGCCAGCAGGATGATTGGGGAGCTGTTTTTT. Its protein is CASRMIGELFF.

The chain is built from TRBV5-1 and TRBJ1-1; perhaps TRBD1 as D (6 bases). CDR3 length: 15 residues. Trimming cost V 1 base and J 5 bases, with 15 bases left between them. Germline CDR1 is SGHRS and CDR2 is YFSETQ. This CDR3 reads CASSLSEQGVTEAFF. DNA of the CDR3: TGCGCCAGCAGCTTGAGTGAACAGGGCGTAACTGAAGCTTTCTTT.

CDR3 bases: TGTGCCAGCAGCGCAGGCGGTTCTGGAAACACCATATATTTT. This translates into CASSAGGSGNTIYF. The chain has TRBV9 and TRBJ1-3; the D is unclear. This CDR3 region has 14 residues. Per the germline V gene, CDR1 is SGDLS and CDR2 is YYNGEE. V lost 3 bases and J 1 base, leaving 8 bases between the germline ends.

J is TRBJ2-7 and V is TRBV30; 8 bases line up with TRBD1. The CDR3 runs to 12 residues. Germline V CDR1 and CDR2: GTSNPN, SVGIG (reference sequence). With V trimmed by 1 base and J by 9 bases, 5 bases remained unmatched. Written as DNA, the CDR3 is TGTGCCTGGAGTGAAATGACAGGGGTGCAGTACTTC. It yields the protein CAWSEMTGVQYF.

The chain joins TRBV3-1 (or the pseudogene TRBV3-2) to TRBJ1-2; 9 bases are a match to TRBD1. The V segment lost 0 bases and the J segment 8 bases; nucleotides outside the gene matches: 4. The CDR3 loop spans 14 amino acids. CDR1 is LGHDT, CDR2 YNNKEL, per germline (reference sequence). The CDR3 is CASSQDWDRAGYTF. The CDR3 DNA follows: TGTGCCAGCAGCCAAGATTGGGACAGGGCGGGCTACACCTTC.

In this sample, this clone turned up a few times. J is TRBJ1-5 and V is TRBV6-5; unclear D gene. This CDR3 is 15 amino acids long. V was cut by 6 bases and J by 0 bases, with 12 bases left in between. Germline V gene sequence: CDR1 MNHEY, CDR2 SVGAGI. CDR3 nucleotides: TGTGCCAGCAGGACCTACCAGAGTAGCAATCAGCCCCAGCATTTT. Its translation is CASRTYQSSNQPQHF.

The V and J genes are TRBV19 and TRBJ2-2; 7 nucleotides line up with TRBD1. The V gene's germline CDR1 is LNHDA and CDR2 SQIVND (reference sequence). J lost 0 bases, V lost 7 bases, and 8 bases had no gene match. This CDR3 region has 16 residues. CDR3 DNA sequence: TGTGCCAGTATCCCCAGGGGGACGGCGAACACCGGGGAGCTGTTTTTT. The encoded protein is CASIPRGTANTGELFF.

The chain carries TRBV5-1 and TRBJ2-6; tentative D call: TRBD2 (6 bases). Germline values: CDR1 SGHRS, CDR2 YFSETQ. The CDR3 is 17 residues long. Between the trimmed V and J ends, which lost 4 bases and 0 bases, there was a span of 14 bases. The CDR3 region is CASSPVTSLSGANVLTF. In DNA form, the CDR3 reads TGCGCCAGCAGCCCGGTTACTAGCCTCTCTGGGGCCAACGTCCTGACTTTC.

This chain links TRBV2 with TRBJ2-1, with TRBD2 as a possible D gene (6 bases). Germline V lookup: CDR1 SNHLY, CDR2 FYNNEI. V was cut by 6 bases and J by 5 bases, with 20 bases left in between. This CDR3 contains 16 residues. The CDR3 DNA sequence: TGTGCCAGCAGGGGAAACCGGGAGCTGGGCAACAATGAGCAGTTCTTC. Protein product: CASRGNRELGNNEQFF.

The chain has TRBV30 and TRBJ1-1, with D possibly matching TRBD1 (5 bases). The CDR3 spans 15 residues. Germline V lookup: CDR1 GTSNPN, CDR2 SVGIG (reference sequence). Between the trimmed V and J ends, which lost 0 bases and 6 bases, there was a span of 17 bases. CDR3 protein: CAWSVGVKRSSEAFF. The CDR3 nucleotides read TGTGCCTGGAGTGTGGGGGTAAAGAGGAGCTCTGAAGCTTTCTTT.

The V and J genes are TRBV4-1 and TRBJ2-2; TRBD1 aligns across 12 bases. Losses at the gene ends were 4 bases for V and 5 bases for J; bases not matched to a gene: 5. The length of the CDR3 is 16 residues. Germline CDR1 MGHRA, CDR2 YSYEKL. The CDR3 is CASSPGQGAMTGELFF. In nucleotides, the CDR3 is TGCGCCAGCAGCCCGGGACAGGGGGCAATGACCGGGGAGCTGTTTTTT.